This TCR beta chain was identified in a study of blood T cell repertoires in COVID-19. Study overall: From the United States, Italy and Spain came samples of acute and convalescent COVID-19.

TCRdb's table, derived via immunoSEQ multiplex PCR, lists solely in-frame clones and lacks some. This sample carries tens of thousands of clones, approximately 82% of them seen once, and the ten largest clones take around 10%. The germline CDR1 and CDR2 sequences are MDHEN and SYDVKM. V was shortened by 2 bases and J by 3 bases, with 8 bases between the two germline ends. The CDR3 consists of 14 residues. Sequencing used peripheral blood. The chain employs TRBV28 and TRBJ1-3, with D perhaps matching TRBD1 (5 bases). The source is a human donor in a cohort sampled during active COVID-19. The CDR3 bases are TGTGCCAGCAGTTTACGGACAATTGGAAACACCATATATTTT. Protein sequence: CASSLRTIGNTIYF.